There are a few counts of the clone carrying this TCR beta chain. The data belong to a study of regulatory T cells in long-lasting Graves disease. Arm-PCR of CDR3 regions with iRepertoire HTBI primers generated TCR beta libraries. TCRdb fed the multiplex PCR reads into MiXCR, producing one record per CDR3 protein. This table has about 500,000 distinct CDR3 sequences, more than 10% appearing once. Time point of the sample: newly diagnosed GD, antithyroid drugs for less than 3 months. PBMCs were the source of the RNA used for TCR sequencing. This sample was also put to use in a study of T cells in Graves' hyperthyroidism and ophthalmopathy.

Sequenced material: peripheral blood mononuclear cells (PBMCs), taken at new diagnosis, from a patient treated with antithyroid drugs. The TCR was taken from a woman aged 25 to 39 with Graves disease.

This CDR3 reads CASSRTTSGRTVYEQYF. The CDR3 DNA follows: TGTGCCAGCAGCCGAACCACTAGCGGGAGAACGGTGTACGAGCAGTACTTC. This chain joins TRBV4-2 and TRBJ2-7; 11 bases agree with TRBD2. This CDR3 comprises 17 residues. Per the germline V gene, CDR1 is LGHNA and CDR2 is YNFKEQ. V was clipped by 4 bases and J by 4 bases; unmatched bases: 12.